The 10 T cell receptor beta chains given below trace back to one sample, sequenced in a study of OX40 agonist ivuxolimab in advanced cancers. Sequencing was performed with immunoSEQ multiplex PCR; in TCRdb, only in-frame clones are kept and a portion is missing. The table includes tens of thousands of clones, approximately 95% detected once. Sequenced material: CD4+ or CD8+ T cells sorted from blood, taken in a trial of the OX40 agonist ivuxolimab. Receptors originate from an adult with an advanced solid tumor such as melanoma, head and neck, liver or kidney cancer.

The chain joins TRBV9 to TRBJ1-5, with 9 bases aligning to TRBD1. The CDR3 is 15 amino acids. Germline CDR1 and CDR2: SGDLS and YYNGEE. The trim removed 0 bases at V and 7 bases at J, leaving 5 bases unmatched. This chain's CDR3 is CASSVGTGAGQPQHF. Here the CDR3 DNA reads TGTGCCAGCAGCGTAGGGACAGGGGCTGGCCAGCCCCAGCATTTT. The full variable domain, with the rest looked up from reference TRBV9 and TRBJ1-5, is DSGVTQTPKHLITATGQRVTLRCSPRSGDLSVYWYQQSLDQGLQFLIQYYNGEERAKGNILERFSAQQFPDLHSELNLSSLELGDSALYFCASSVGTGAGQPQHFGDGTRLSIL.

J is TRBJ1-5 and V is TRBV15; possible D gene TRBD1, 5 bases. Germline CDR1 and CDR2: LNHNV and YYDKDF (reference sequence). With 3 bases removed from V and 14 bases from J, the gap between germline ends came to 14 bases. The CDR3 has 12 residues. DNA of the CDR3: TGTGCCACCAGCAGTGACAGCCCCACGAAGCATTTT. As protein: CATSSDSPTKHF.

CDR3 sequence (DNA): TGTGCCAGCAGTTTATCCGGGGGGTTGGCCGGGGAGCTGTTTTTT. It encodes CASSLSGGLAGELFF. The chain employs TRBV28 and TRBJ2-2, with 7 bases aligning to TRBD2. Germline lookup yields CDR1 MDHEN and CDR2 SYDVKM. This CDR3 contains 15 residues. With 1 base clipped from V and 6 bases from J, the junction kept 5 bases outside the gene matches.

The V and J genes are TRBV6-6 and TRBJ2-7; 13 bases align to TRBD2. Germline-derived CDR1 and CDR2 are MNHNY and SVGAGI (reference sequence). V gave up 10 bases and J gave up 6 bases; unmatched junction bases: 6. The CDR3 has 13 residues. The chain's CDR3 is CATTSGGAGEQYF. The CDR3 nucleotides are TGTGCCACCACTAGCGGGGGGGCCGGCGAGCAGTACTTC.

With respect to this clone: Its ends do not fully match the called genes, so a read error is possible. The same CDR3 arises from other DNA sequences in this sample as well. This chain's CDR3 is CATSSPGQGADEQYF. The CDR3 bases are TGCGCCACCAGCAGCCCGGGACAGGGGGCTGACGAGCAGTACTTC. The chain is built from TRBV15 and TRBJ2-7; TRBD1 agrees at 12 bases. Germline V gene sequence: CDR1 LNHNV, CDR2 YYDKDF (reference sequence). CDR3 length: 15 residues.

The rearrangement uses TRBV6-6 and TRBJ1-5; D unresolved. Between the trimmed V and J ends, which lost 0 bases and 6 bases, there was a span of 6 bases. Germline V gives CDR1 MNHNY, CDR2 SVGAGI (reference sequence). The CDR3 runs to 13 residues. DNA for the CDR3: TGTGCCAGCAGTTACTCGAACATTCAGCCCCAGCATTTT. Protein sequence: CASSYSNIQPQHF.

The chain joins TRBV7-7 to TRBJ1-1, with 8 bases lining up with TRBD1. The CDR3 spans 13 residues. Germline CDR1 is SSHAT and CDR2 is FNYEAQ (reference sequence). V shed 5 bases, J shed 4 bases, and the junction held 3 bases outside the gene matches. This CDR3 is CASSLDRGTEAFF. The CDR3 DNA follows: TGTGCCAGCAGCCTCGACAGGGGCACTGAAGCTTTCTTT.

This sequence joins TRBV25-1 and TRBJ2-7; no definite D call. The CDR3 loop spans 11 amino acids. V lost 7 bases to trimming and J lost 0 bases, with 4 bases between them. In germline, CDR1 is MGHDK, CDR2 SYGVNS. The CDR3 sequence is CASTSSYEQYF. For the CDR3, the DNA is TGTGCCAGCACCTCCTCCTACGAGCAGTACTTC.

The genes are TRBV7-8 and TRBJ2-3, with TRBD2 identical over 11 bases. Per the germline V gene, CDR1 is SGHVS and CDR2 is FQNEAQ. CDR3 length: 16 amino acids. V trimming: 5 bases; J trimming: 2 bases; junction bases outside the gene matches: 6. The CDR3 is CASSTETSGTTDTQYF. The CDR3 DNA follows: TGTGCCAGCAGCACAGAGACTAGCGGGACCACAGATACGCAGTATTTT.

CDR3 nucleotide sequence: TGTGCCAGCAGCATTGGACTAGCGGGAGGCCTAGGGCAGTATTTT. It specifies CASSIGLAGGLGQYF. The V call is TRBV5-6, the J call TRBJ2-3, with 14 bases fitting TRBD2. The CDR3 loop spans 15 amino acids. Per germline, CDR1 SGHDT and CDR2 YYEEEE. V shed 4 bases and J 11 bases; nucleotides not matched to a gene: 9.